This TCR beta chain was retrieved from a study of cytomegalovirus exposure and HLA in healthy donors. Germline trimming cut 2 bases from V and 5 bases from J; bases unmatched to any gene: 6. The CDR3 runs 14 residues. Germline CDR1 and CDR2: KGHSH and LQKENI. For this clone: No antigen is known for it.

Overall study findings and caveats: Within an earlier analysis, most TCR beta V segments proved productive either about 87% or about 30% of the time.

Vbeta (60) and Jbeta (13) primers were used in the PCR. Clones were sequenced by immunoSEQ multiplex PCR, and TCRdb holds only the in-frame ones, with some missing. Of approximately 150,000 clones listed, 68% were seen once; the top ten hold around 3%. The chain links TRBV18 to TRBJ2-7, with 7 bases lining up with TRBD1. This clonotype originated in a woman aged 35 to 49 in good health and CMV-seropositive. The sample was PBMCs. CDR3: CASSPGQGVHEQYF. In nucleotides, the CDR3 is TGTGCCAGCTCACCAGGGCAGGGGGTACACGAGCAGTACTTC.